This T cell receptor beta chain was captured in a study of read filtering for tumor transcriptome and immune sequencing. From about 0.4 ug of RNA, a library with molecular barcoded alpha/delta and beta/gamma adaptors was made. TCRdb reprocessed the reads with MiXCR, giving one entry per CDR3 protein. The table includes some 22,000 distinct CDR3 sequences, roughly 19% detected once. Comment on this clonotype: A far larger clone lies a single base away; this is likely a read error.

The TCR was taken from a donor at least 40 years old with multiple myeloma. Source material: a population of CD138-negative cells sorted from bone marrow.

The CDR3 sequence is CASSLRASRAYNGQFF. The CDR3 DNA reads TGTGCCAGCAGCTTACGGGCCTCGAGGGCCTACAATGGGCAGTTCTTC. The genes are TRBV7-2 and TRBJ2-1; D is perhaps TRBD2 (5 bases). CDR1 SGHTA and CDR2 FQGNSA come from the germline V gene. CDR3 length: 16 residues.